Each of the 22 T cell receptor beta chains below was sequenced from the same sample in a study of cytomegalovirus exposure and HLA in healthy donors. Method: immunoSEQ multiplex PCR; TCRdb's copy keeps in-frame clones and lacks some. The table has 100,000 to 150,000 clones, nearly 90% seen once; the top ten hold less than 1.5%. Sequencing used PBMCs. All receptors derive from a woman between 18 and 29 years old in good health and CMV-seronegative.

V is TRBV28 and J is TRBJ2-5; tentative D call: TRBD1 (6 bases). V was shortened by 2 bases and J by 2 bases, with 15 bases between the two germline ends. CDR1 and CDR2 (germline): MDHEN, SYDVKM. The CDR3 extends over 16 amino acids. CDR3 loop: CASSLIQGPGQETQYF. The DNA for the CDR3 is TGTGCCAGCAGTTTAATCCAGGGGCCGGGGCAAGAGACCCAGTACTTC.

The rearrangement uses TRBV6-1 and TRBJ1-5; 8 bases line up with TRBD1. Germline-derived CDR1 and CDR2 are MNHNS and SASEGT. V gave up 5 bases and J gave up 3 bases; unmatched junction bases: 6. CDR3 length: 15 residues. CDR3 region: CASSTMDRVNQPQHF. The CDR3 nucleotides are TGTGCCAGCAGTACTATGGACAGGGTCAATCAGCCCCAGCATTTT.

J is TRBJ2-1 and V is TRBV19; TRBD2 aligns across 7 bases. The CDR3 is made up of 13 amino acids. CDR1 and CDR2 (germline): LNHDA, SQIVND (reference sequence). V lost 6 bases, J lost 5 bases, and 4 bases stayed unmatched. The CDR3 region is CASRASGNNEQFF. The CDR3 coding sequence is TGTGCCAGTAGGGCTAGCGGCAACAATGAGCAGTTCTTC.

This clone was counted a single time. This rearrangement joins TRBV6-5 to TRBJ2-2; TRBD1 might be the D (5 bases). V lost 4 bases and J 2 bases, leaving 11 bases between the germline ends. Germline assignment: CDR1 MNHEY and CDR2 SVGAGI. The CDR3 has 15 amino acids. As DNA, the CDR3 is TGTGCCAGCAGTTCTCCAGACAGAAACACCGGGGAGCTGTTTTTT. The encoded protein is CASSSPDRNTGELFF.

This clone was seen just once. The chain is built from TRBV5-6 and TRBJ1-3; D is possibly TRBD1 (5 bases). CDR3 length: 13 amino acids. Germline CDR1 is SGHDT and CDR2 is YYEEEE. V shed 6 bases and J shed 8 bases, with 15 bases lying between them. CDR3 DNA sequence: TGTGCCAGCACCATAGGACAAGTGGACACCATATATTTT. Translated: CASTIGQVDTIYF.

The CDR3 protein is CASSIKDRDYGYTF. Written as DNA, the CDR3 is TGTGCCAGCTCCATTAAGGACAGGGACTATGGCTACACCTTC. This rearrangement joins TRBV18 to TRBJ1-2; 8 nucleotides agree with TRBD1. Germline CDR1 is KGHSH and CDR2 is LQKENI. The CDR3 is 14 residues long. V dropped 6 bases and J dropped 3; count of bases not matched to a gene: 6. Combining the CDR3 with reference TRBV18 and TRBJ1-2 gives the whole variable domain NAGVMQNPRHLVRRRGQEARLRCSPMKGHSHVYWYRQLPEEGLKFMVYLQKENIIDESGMPKERFSAEFPKEGPSILRIQQVVRGDSAAYFCASSIKDRDYGYTFGSGTRLTVV.

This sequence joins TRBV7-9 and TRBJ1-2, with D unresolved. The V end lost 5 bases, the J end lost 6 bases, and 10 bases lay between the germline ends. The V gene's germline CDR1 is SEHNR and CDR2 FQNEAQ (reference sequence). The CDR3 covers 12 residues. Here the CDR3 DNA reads TGTGCCAGCAGCCCGGGTCGGGATGGCTACACCTTC. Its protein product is CASSPGRDGYTF.

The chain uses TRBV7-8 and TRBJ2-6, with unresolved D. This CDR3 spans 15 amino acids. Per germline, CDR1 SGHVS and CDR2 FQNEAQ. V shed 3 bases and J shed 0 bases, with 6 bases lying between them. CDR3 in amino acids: CASSFRRSGANVLTF. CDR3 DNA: TGTGCCAGCAGCTTCAGGCGCTCTGGGGCCAACGTCCTGACTTTC. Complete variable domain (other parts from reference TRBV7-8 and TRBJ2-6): GAGVSQSPRYKVAKRGQDVALRCDPISGHVSLFWYQQALGQGPEFLTYFQNEAQLDKSGLPSDRFFAERPEGSVSTLKIQRTQQEDSAVYLCASSFRRSGANVLTFGAGSRLTVL.

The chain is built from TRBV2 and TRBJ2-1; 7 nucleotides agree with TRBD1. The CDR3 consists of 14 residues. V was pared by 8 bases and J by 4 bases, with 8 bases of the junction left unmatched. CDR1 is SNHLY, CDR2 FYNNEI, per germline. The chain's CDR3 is CASPDRVVYNEQFF. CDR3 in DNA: TGTGCCAGCCCTGACAGGGTAGTATACAATGAGCAGTTCTTC. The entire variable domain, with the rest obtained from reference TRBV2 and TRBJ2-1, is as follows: EPEVTQTPSHQVTQMGQEVILRCVPISNHLYFYWYRQILGQKVEFLVSFYNNEISEKSEIFDDQFSVERPDGSNFTLKIRSTKLEDSAMYFCASPDRVVYNEQFFGPGTRLTVL.

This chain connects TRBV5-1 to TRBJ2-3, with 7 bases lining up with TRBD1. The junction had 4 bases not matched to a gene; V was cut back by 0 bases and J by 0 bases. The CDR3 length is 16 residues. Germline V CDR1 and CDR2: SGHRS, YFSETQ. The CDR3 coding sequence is TGCGCCAGCAGCTTGGGGGACAGCTCAAGCACAGATACGCAGTATTTT. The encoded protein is CASSLGDSSSTDTQYF.

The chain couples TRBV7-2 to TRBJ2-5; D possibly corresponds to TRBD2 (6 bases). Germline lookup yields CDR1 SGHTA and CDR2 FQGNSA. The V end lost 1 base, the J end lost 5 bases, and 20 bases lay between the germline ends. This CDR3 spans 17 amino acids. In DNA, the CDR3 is TGTGCCAGCAGCTTAGGATATTTGGCGTCACGGGGGGAGACCCAGTACTTC. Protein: CASSLGYLASRGETQYF.

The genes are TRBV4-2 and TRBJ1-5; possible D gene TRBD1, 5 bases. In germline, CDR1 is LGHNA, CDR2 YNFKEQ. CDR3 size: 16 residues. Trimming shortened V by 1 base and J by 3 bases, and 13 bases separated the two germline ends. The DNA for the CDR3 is TGTGCCAGCAGCCAAGGGATGGGGGGTCCCAATCAGCCCCAGCATTTT. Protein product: CASSQGMGGPNQPQHF.

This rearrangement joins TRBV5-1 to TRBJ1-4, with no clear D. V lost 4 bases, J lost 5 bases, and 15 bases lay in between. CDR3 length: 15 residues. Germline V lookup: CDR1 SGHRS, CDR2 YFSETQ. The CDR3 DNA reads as TGCGCCAGCAGCCGCTCCGGGAGGGTCAATGAAAAACTGTTTTTT. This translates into CASSRSGRVNEKLFF.

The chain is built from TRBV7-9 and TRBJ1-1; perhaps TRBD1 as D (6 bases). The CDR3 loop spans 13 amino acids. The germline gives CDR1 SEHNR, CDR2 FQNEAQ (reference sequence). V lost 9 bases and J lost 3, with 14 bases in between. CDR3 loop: CASTGSLDTEAFF. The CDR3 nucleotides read TGTGCCAGTACAGGGTCATTGGACACTGAAGCTTTCTTT.

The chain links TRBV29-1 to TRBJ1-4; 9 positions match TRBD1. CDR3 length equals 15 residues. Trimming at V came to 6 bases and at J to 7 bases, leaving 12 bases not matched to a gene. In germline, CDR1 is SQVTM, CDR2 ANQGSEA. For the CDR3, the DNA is TGCAGCGTCGAGATGGGACAGGGAGGAGGTGAAAAACTGTTTTTT. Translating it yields CSVEMGQGGGEKLFF.

Here the CDR3 reads CASSSPGAGELFF. The CDR3 region has the DNA TGTGCCAGCAGCTCACCGGGGGCCGGGGAGCTGTTTTTT. The chain couples TRBV7-9 to TRBJ2-2; TRBD2 is a possible D gene (6 bases). Germline V gives CDR1 SEHNR, CDR2 FQNEAQ (reference sequence). V lost 4 bases to trimming and J lost 6 bases, with 9 bases between them. CDR3 size: 13 residues.

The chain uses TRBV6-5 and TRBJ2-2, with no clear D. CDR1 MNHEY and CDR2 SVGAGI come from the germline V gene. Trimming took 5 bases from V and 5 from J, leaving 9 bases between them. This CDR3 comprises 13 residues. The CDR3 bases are TGTGCCAGCAGTCTTAAAGAGACCGGGGAGCTGTTTTTT. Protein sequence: CASSLKETGELFF.

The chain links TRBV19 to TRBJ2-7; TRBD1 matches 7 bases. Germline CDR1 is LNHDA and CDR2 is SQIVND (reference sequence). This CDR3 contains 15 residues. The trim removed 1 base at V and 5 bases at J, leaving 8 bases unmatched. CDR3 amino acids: CASSIVSGGQDEQYF. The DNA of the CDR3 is TGTGCCAGTAGTATAGTTTCAGGGGGACAAGACGAGCAGTACTTC. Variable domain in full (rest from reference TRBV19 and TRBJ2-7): DGGITQSPKYLFRKEGQNVTLSCEQNLNHDAMYWYRQDPGQGLRLIYYSQIVNDFQKGDIAEGYSVSREKKESFPLTVTSAQKNPTAFYLCASSIVSGGQDEQYFGPGTRLTVT.

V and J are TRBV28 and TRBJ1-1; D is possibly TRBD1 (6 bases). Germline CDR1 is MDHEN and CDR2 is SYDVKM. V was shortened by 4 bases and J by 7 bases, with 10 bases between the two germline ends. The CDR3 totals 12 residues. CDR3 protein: CASSYSRGEAFF. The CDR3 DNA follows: TGTGCCAGCAGTTACTCCAGGGGTGAAGCTTTCTTT.

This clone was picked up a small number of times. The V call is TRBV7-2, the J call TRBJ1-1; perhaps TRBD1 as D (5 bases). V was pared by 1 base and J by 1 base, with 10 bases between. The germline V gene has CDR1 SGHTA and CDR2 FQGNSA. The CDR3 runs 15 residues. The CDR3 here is CASSLVGQGNTEAFF. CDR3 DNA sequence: TGTGCCAGCAGCTTAGTCGGCCAGGGGAACACTGAAGCTTTCTTT.

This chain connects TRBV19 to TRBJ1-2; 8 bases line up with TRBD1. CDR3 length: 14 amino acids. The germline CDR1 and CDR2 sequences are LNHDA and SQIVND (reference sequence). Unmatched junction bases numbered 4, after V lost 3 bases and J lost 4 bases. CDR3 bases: TGTGCCAGTAGTATGGAAGACAGGGGCTATGGCTACACCTTC. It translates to CASSMEDRGYGYTF.

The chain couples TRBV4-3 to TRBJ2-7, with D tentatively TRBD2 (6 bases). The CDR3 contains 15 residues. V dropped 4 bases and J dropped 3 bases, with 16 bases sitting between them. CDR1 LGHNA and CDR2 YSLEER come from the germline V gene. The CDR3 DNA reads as TGCGCCAGCAGCCCGGCAGGAGGGGTGGGCTACGAGCAGTACTTC. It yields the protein CASSPAGGVGYEQYF.